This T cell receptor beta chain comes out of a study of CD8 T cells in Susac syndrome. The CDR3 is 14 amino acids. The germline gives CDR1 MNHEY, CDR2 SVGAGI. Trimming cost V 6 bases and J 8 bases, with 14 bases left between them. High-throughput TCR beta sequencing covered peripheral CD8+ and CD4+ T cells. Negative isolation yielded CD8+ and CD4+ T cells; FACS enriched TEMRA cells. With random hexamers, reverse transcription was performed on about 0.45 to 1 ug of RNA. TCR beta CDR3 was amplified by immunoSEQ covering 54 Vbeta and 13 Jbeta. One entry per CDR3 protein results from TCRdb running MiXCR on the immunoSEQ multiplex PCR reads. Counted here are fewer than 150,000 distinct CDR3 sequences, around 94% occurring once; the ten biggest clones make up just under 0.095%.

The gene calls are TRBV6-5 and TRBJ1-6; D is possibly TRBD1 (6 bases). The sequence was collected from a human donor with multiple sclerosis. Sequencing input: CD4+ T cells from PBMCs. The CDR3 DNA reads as TGTGCCAGCAGACAACAGGGTGTGGATTCACCCCTCCACTTT. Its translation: CASRQQGVDSPLHF.